This T cell receptor beta chain was identified in a study of cytomegalovirus exposure and HLA in healthy donors (dated by TCRdb to 2017 to 2019). Looking at the study overall: In an earlier analysis of roughly 590 of the donors, 276 Gb of sequence data and 117 million unique TCR beta sequences from 180 million or so T cells were reported. High-throughput TCR immunosequencing, statistical association of individual TCRs with disease status, and machine learning were combined to predict cytomegalovirus infection status. The T cell repertoires of under 750 subjects were profiled by immunosequencing and related to cytomegalovirus serostatus. Typing coverage differed by locus: A, B, C, DRB1 and DQB1 were typed in about 620-630 donors, DQA1 in 522, DPA1 in over 600, and DPB1 in roughly 470. A later analysis re-analyzed previously published TCR beta repertoires from roughly 600 donors and added high-resolution HLA genotyping to study TCR occurrence patterns. In a later genetic analysis, genome-wide SNP genotypes for about 55% of the roughly 700 donors were used, and that subset was treated as a discovery cohort. Besides the first cohort of 666 subjects, a separate validation cohort made up of 90 to 150 different subjects was used. The study aimed to test whether cataloging public T cell receptors could reveal signatures of past pathogen exposure. The later analysis used no new phenotypic data to find candidate immune exposures, relying instead on TCR beta sequences and their occurrence across donors. Both class I and class II loci were covered by HLA typing, at four-digit resolution. To decide whether each TCR beta V gene segment behaved as functional or pseudogenic, an earlier analysis of approximately 590 of the donors relied on high-throughput TCR beta sequencing. The genetic ancestry cluster associated with self-reported Caucasian donors included over 80% of the roughly 410 genotyped donors. Four or five DR-DQ haplotypes were handled as single units for association and clustering because linkage in the cohort was strong. Among roughly 400 genotyped donors of the cohort, an average of around 220,000 unique TCR beta nucleotide sequences was sequenced per donor, of which 15% to 20% were non-productive. Donor age, sex, ethnicity and CMV serostatus were collected together with the repertoire data. All discovery cohort repertoires had been generated on a single sequencing platform. Roughly 300 gigabases of sequencing data and tens of millions of unique TCR sequences made up an early release that covered several hundred HLA-typed donors. Overall study outcomes, separate from this receptor: Most TCR sequences were seen in very few donors, while some public TCRs were found in many individuals. In a later genetic analysis, a missense DCLRE1C variant was associated with V-gene and J-gene trimming of TCR beta chains, and the association was replicated in an independent cohort. Roughly uniform sequencing depth across donors was assumed in presence/absence analyses, although this assumption may not hold. A later analysis associated roughly 17,000 TCR beta sequences with specific HLA alleles at a false discovery rate of 0.05. Immune exposure information for the cohort was limited to CMV serostatus. In vitro tests confirmed that a few of the cytomegalovirus-associated TCR beta chains recognize cytomegalovirus antigens. A later analysis reported that several top co-occurrence clusters appeared linked to parvovirus B19, influenza, CMV and Epstein-Barr virus. Some IMGT-functional V segments, including TRBV6-2 and TRBV6-3, could not be distinguished by the 87-base-pair reads and were therefore excluded. A total of fewer than 200 TCR beta chains were listed by the study as associated with cytomegalovirus. In a later analysis, HLA-associated TCR beta chains were found to be more clonally expanded and to have lower generation probabilities than equally common non-associated chains. In a later genetic analysis, fewer N-insertions in productive TCRs were reported among donors in an Asian-associated ancestry cluster than the approximately 710-donor mean. Linkage disequilibrium might explain the correlated functional status among segregating V segments, but an unknown experimental factor could not be ruled out. The authors suggested that the approach could potentially be extended to other disease states and immunological phenotypes. Approximately 18 rarely observed V segments, including chromosome 9 orphons, were excluded from the earlier analysis of some 590 of the donors because counts were too low. HLA typing was unavailable for some donors at each locus, so association tests used only the typed subset. This cohort had only TCR beta chains sequenced, and the lack of alpha or paired-chain data limited which features could be detected. Assigning TCR associations to individual alleles was difficult when HLA alleles, especially DR and DQ, strongly co-occurred. The classifier was reported to diagnose cytomegalovirus status with high specificity and sensitivity in both the original cohort and the validation cohort. A further reported finding was that TCR beta sequences accurately predicted the HLA-A and HLA-B alleles for most subjects in the first cohort. An earlier analysis of around 600 of the donors showed that most TCR beta V segments appeared in productive rearrangements either about 87% or about 30% of the time, which broadly matched IMGT annotations. In a later analysis, TCR association rates were found to vary across HLA loci, with the most associated TCRs seen for DRB1 alleles and the fewest for HLA-C alleles. In a later analysis, most CMV-associated TCR beta chains were found to appear HLA-restricted, with HLA associations seemingly driven largely by CMV exposure. A cluster of highly shared sequence variants was judged likely to be a technical artifact of the sequencing pipeline.

The germline V gene yields MGHRA for CDR1 and YSYEKL for CDR2. Measured from the cysteine to the phenylalanine, the CDR3 is 16 residues long. Only CDR3 DNA remains: 48 bases, in frame from the first base. V and J are trimmed by 4 bases and 0 bases, and the gene matches miss 7 bases of the junction. The cohort was made up of several hundred healthy bone marrow donors. All cohort members were sampled while nominally healthy, although unrecorded immune exposures were likely present. The donor tested CMV seropositive, placing the donor among the approximately 290 seropositive members of the cohort. A peripheral blood sample was provided by each donor, and peripheral blood mononuclear cells were used for TCR beta sequencing. The Qiagen DNeasy Blood Extraction Kit was used to extract genomic DNA from the blood cell samples. This clone was detected only a few times. It has no known antigen specificity. No base-level quality is on record; no much larger clone is a single base apart.

The library relied on the immunoSEQ multiplex PCR assay. For the multiplex PCR, a mixture combining 60 forward primers for TCR Vbeta segments and 13 reverse primers for TCR Jbeta segments was used. The CDR3 region of rearranged TCR beta genes was amplified from genomic DNA by a multiplex PCR assay. Amplified TCR beta libraries were sequenced as 87-base-pair reads on the Illumina HiSeq System. In the paper's pipeline: A later analysis tallied 80 million to 95 million unique TCR beta chains across the 666 repertoires, and approximately 9.9 million of those chains were shared by two or more donors. A nearest-neighbor algorithm error-corrected the raw reads and collapsed the reads into unique sequences, merging closely related sequences to remove PCR and sequencing errors. CDR3 sequences were aligned to IMGT reference sequences to assign V, D and J gene segments. For a sequence to be retained, a match of at least six nucleotides was required to both a V gene segment and a J gene segment. Rearrangements were classified as productive when the CDR3 lacked stop codons and remained in frame with V and J, and all other rearrangements were classified as non-productive. CDR3 was defined by IMGT convention, running from the second conserved V-encoded cysteine to the conserved J-encoded phenylalanine. The earlier analysis of fewer than 700 of the donors excluded sequences that lacked an unambiguous match to a single V gene segment. An earlier analysis of about 590 of the donors classified V segments as functional when productive rearrangements were above 56.7% and as segregating when the standard deviation between donors was above 5%. A statistical classification framework was built for diagnosing cytomegalovirus status from the catalog of TCR beta chain sequences. A later analysis assigned V and J genes by comparing TCR nucleotide sequences with IMGT/GENE-DB human TR gene sequences. Using the TCRdist pipeline, a later analysis assigned CDR3 sequences along with most-parsimonious VDJ recombination scenarios. In a later analysis, each TCR beta chain was defined by its CDR3 amino acid sequence together with its V-gene family, and reads without a unique V-gene family were excluded. To address suspected cross-contamination and a sequencing artifact, a later analysis removed a few hundred highly shared, low-generation-probability nucleotide sequences. In a later analysis, a clonal expansion index for each public chain was calculated from normalized within-repertoire ranks of inferred template counts. In a later analysis, generation probabilities were computed using a VDJ recombination model fitted to out-of-frame rearrangements, and the results were checked against IGoR. In a later analysis, TCR-TCR, TCR-HLA and TCR-CMV co-occurrence was scored with hypergeometric tests, and a repertoire-size bias correction was applied to TCR pairs. To estimate false discovery rates, a later analysis permuted the HLA or CMV assignments 20 times. In a later analysis, co-occurring TCRs were grouped with DBSCAN, and TCRdist sequence similarity was added when clustering was performed within HLA-allele-positive subsets. Repertoires with fewer than 30,000 or more than 120,000 public chains were left out of co-occurrence clustering, as were a few repertoires with anomalous nucleotide sharing. Sourced from immuneACCESS, this table was stored by TCRdb with only in-frame sequences that have V and J called. A share of the clones is absent; for the studies checked, an unresolved V gene accounts for under half, and the remainder has no known explanation. V, J and clone size are those of that table, while D and trimming were read from the DNA. The sample data list hundreds of thousands of clones, and roughly 80% of these were observed just once. 6% of the sample goes to the ten largest clones.

The sequence was obtained from a man aged 35-49 years in good health and CMV-seropositive. The sample comprised PBMCs. This chain is built from TRBV4-1 and TRBJ2-3; TRBD2 aligns with 7 central bases. CDR3 region: CASSPMGRASTDTQYF. The DNA is TGCGCCAGCAGCCCCATGGGGAGGGCTAGCACAGATACGCAGTATTTT.